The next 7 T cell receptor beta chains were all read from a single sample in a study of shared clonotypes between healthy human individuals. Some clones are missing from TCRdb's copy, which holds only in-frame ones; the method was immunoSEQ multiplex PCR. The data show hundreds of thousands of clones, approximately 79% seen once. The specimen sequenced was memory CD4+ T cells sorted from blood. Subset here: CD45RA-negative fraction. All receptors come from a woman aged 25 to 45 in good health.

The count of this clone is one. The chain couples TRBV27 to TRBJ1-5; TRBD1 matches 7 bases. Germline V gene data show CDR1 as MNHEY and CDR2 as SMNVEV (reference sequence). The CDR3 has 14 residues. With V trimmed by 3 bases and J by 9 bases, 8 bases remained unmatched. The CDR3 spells CASSFQGRGSPQHF. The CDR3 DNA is TGTGCCAGCAGTTTTCAGGGCAGGGGGTCGCCCCAGCATTTT.

The CDR3 bases are TGTGCCAGCAAAGGGGGTTGGTCCACCGGGGAGCTGTTTTTT. Protein: CASKGGWSTGELFF. The chain uses TRBV7-2 and TRBJ2-2; a weak D match, TRBD1 (6 bases). Trimming took off 7 bases at V and 4 bases at J, with 13 bases between the two ends. There are 14 residues in the CDR3. Germline-derived CDR1 and CDR2 are SGHTA and FQGNSA. The whole variable domain, remainder taken from reference TRBV7-2 and TRBJ2-2, is GAGVSQSPSNKVTEKGKDVELRCDPISGHTALYWYRQSLGQGLEFLIYFQGNSAPDKSGLPSDRFSAERTGGSVSTLTIQRTQQEDSAVYLCASKGGWSTGELFFGEGSRLTVL.

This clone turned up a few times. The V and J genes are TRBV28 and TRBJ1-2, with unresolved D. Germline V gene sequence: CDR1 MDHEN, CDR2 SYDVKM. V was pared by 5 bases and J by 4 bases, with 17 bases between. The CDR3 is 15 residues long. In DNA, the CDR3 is TGTGCCAGCAGTACCCTGGACGGGTTGGGCTATGGCTACACCTTC. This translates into CASSTLDGLGYGYTF.

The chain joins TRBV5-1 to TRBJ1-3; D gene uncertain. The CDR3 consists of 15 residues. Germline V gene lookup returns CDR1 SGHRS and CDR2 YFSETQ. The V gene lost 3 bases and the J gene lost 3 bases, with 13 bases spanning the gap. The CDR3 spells CASSSARGSGNTIYF. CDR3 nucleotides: TGCGCCAGCAGCTCAGCGAGAGGAAGTGGAAACACCATATATTTT.

CDR3 sequence: CSVVTGTGDYGYTF. CDR3 DNA: TGCAGCGTTGTAACCGGGACAGGGGACTATGGCTACACCTTC. This chain connects TRBV29-1 to TRBJ1-2; TRBD1 matches 10 bases. The length of the CDR3 is 14 residues. Trimming removed 4 bases from V and 3 bases from J; junction bases left unmatched: 5. Germline-derived CDR1 and CDR2 are SQVTM and ANQGSEA.

The CDR3 is CASSYLSTGLGNGYTF. CDR3 DNA: TGTGCCAGCAGTTACCTTTCGACCGGGCTGGGGAATGGCTACACCTTC. The chain joins TRBV6-5 to TRBJ1-2; D is unclear. CDR3 length equals 16 residues. Trimming took off 2 bases at V and 6 bases at J, with 19 bases between the two ends. The germline CDR1 and CDR2 sequences are MNHEY and SVGAGI.

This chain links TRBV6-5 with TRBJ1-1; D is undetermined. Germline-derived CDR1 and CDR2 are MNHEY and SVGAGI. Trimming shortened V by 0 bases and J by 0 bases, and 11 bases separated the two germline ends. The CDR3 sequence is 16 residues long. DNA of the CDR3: TGTGCCAGCAGTTACTCTCGGCGAGGCGTGAACACTGAAGCTTTCTTT. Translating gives CASSYSRRGVNTEAFF.